This TCR beta chain was captured by sequencing in a study of blood T cell repertoires in COVID-19. Under the authors' procedure: How many nucleated cells were present was estimated from reference gene primer amplification. Profiling relied on immunoSEQ multiplex PCR, and the TCRdb table lists in-frame clones only, not all of them. The D gene and trimming were derived from the DNA, and the V and J assignments and clone size from that table. The sample yields about 360,000 clones, 65% to 90% seen once. The V end lost 7 bases, the J end lost 8 bases, and 14 bases lay between the germline ends. Germline values: CDR1 GTSNPN, CDR2 SVGIG (reference sequence). This CDR3 comprises 12 residues.

The genes are TRBV30 and TRBJ1-4, with D hard to call. Sequences were obtained from peripheral blood. The receptor was derived from a woman in her sixties or seventies with COVID-19, enrolled during active disease. The CDR3 sequence is CASDGVGEKLFF. The CDR3 DNA reads TGTGCCTCGGACGGGGTCGGGGAAAAACTGTTTTTT.